This T cell receptor beta chain was captured by sequencing in a study of blood T cell repertoires in COVID-19. Clones were read by immunoSEQ multiplex PCR, and TCRdb kept only the in-frame ones, dropping some. The table records roughly 150,000 clones, roughly four fifths of them present only once. Deletions cut 2 bases from V and 8 bases from J, with 9 bases between. The CDR3 is made up of 12 amino acids. The germline V gene has CDR1 MDHEN and CDR2 SYDVKM. The sample comprised peripheral blood. The chain has TRBV28 and TRBJ1-2; D remains unclear. The sequence derives from a woman of 80 years or more with COVID-19, enrolled during active disease. The CDR3 bases are TGTGCCAGCAGTTTACCGGGAAAAGGCTACACCTTC. This translates into CASSLPGKGYTF.